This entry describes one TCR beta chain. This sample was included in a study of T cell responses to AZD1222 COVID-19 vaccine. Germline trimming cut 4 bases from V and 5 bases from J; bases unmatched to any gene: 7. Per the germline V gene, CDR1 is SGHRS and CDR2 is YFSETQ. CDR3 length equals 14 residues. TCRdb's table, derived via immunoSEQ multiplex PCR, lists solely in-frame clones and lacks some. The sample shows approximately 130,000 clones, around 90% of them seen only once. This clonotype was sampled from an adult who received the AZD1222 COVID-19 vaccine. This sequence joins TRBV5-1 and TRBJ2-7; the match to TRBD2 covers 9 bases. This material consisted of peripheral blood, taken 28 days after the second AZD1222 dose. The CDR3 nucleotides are TGCGCCAGCAGCCCTAGCGGGGCCGCTGACGAGCAGTACTTC. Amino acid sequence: CASSPSGAADEQYF.